This TCR beta chain was sequenced for a study of T-cell reconstitution after alpha-beta-depleted transplantation in children. V lost 2 bases and J lost 4; bases outside the gene matches: 4. Germline V gene sequence: CDR1 SGHVS, CDR2 FQNEAQ. The CDR3 is 16 amino acids. The library targeted TCRbeta and was prepared with unique molecular identifiers. MiXCR, applied by TCRdb to the PCR reads, yields one record per CDR3 protein. Of fewer than 400,000 distinct CDR3 sequences detected, about 20% appear once; the ten largest clones hold approximately 3.9%. The chain employs TRBV7-8 and TRBJ2-7; 14 nucleotides match TRBD2. Here the sequenced sample was PBMCs from the stem cell graft donor, taken from the stem cell graft. The source of this sequence is a human donor who donated a stem cell graft to a child with acute myeloid leukemia. The CDR3 bases are TGTGCCAGCAGCTTAAGACTAGCGGGAGGGAGGTACGAGCAGTACTTC. Protein sequence: CASSLRLAGGRYEQYF.